The 27 T cell receptor beta chains below come from one sample, sequenced in a study of blood T cell repertoires in COVID-19. Sequencing used immunoSEQ multiplex PCR; TCRdb keeps in-frame clones, though not all of them. The table has 300,000 to 350,000 clones, roughly 89% seen once. The sequenced material came from peripheral blood. The receptor set was obtained from a young woman who had recovered from COVID-19.

This chain connects TRBV7-8 to TRBJ2-1, with TRBD2 matching 11 bases. This CDR3 is built from 17 residues. J was trimmed by 4 bases and V by 5 bases; bases with no gene match: 10. Germline loops: CDR1 SGHVS, CDR2 FQNEAQ. CDR3 coding DNA: TGTGCCAGCAGCACCCTACTAGCGGGAGTTCAATACAATGAGCAGTTCTTC. This translates into CASSTLLAGVQYNEQFF.

The chain joins TRBV5-1 to TRBJ2-3, with D possibly being TRBD1 (6 bases). The V end was cut by 4 bases, the J end by 0 bases, with 15 bases between. This CDR3 contains 16 residues. Per the germline V gene, CDR1 is SGHRS and CDR2 is YFSETQ. In DNA form, the CDR3 reads TGCGCCAGCAGCCCGCCGACAGGTTCTAGCACAGATACGCAGTATTTT. This translates into CASSPPTGSSTDTQYF.

V and J are TRBV3-1 (or the pseudogene TRBV3-2) and TRBJ2-1; 7 bases align to TRBD2. Germline V CDR1 and CDR2: LGHDT, YNNKEL (reference sequence). The CDR3 runs to 17 residues. V was clipped by 3 bases and J by 8 bases; unmatched bases: 16. The CDR3 DNA follows: TGTGCCAGCAGCCAGGAAACGCCGGGACTACAAAGGGATGAGCAGTTCTTC. Protein product: CASSQETPGLQRDEQFF.

The V gene is TRBV6-5, the J gene TRBJ1-5; possible D gene TRBD1, 6 bases. CDR1 is MNHEY, CDR2 SVGAGI, per germline. The CDR3 has 15 residues. Trimming pared 7 bases from V and 4 bases from J, leaving 17 bases between. CDR3 residues: CASILTGSANQPQHF. In nucleotides, the CDR3 is TGTGCCAGCATACTTACAGGGTCAGCGAATCAGCCCCAGCATTTT.

This chain joins TRBV18 and TRBJ1-1; 8 bases are a match to TRBD1. The V gene end was trimmed by 5 bases and the J gene end by 4 bases; junction bases not matched to a gene: 15. The CDR3 contains 17 residues. Germline-derived CDR1 and CDR2 are KGHSH and LQKENI. In DNA, the CDR3 is TGTGCCAGCTCATATCGGGGCCAGGGGGCGACGGGCACTGAAGCTTTCTTT. It yields the protein CASSYRGQGATGTEAFF.

The chain couples TRBV3-1 (or the pseudogene TRBV3-2) to TRBJ2-7; possibly TRBD1 for D (5 bases). The length of the CDR3 is 13 residues. Germline CDR1 is LGHDT and CDR2 is YNNKEL (reference sequence). Between the trimmed V and J ends, which lost 4 bases and 3 bases, there was a span of 10 bases. This CDR3 is CASSRDRCYEQYV. The CDR3 bases are TGTGCCAGCAGCCGTGACAGATGCTACGAGCAGTACGTC.

V is TRBV7-2 and J is TRBJ2-1; 15 bases agree with TRBD2. Germline loops: CDR1 SGHTA, CDR2 FQGNSA. This CDR3 has 17 residues. V gave up 5 bases and J gave up 5 bases; unmatched junction bases: 7. The CDR3 sequence is CASSLRTSGRGDNEQFF. The CDR3 coding sequence is TGTGCCAGCAGCCTCAGGACTAGCGGGAGGGGGGACAATGAGCAGTTCTTC.

V gene TRBV5-4 combines with J gene TRBJ2-3; unclear D gene. Germline CDR1 is SGHNT and CDR2 is YYREEE (reference sequence). The CDR3 is made up of 13 amino acids. V lost 3 bases to trimming and J lost 0 bases, with 5 bases between them. The CDR3 nucleotides read TGTGCCAGCAGCTGGCAGAGCACAGATACGCAGTATTTT. It translates to CASSWQSTDTQYF.

The V call is TRBV7-9, the J call TRBJ1-4; 12 bases agree with TRBD1. The germline V gene has CDR1 SEHNR and CDR2 FQNEAQ (reference sequence). The CDR3 is 18 residues long. The junction had 13 bases not matched to a gene; V was cut back by 5 bases and J by 6 bases. CDR3 sequence: CASSAPGQGAVMDEKLFF. As DNA, the CDR3 is TGTGCCAGCAGCGCACCGGGACAGGGGGCGGTTATGGATGAAAAACTGTTTTTT.

The chain joins TRBV3-1 (or the pseudogene TRBV3-2) to TRBJ2-5; 10 positions agree with TRBD2. The germline V gene encodes CDR1 LGHDT and CDR2 YNNKEL (reference sequence). Unmatched junction bases numbered 8, after V lost 1 base and J lost 0 bases. This CDR3 has 18 amino acids. The CDR3 reads CASSQAGLAAWNQETQYF. The CDR3 DNA is TGTGCCAGCAGCCAAGCTGGACTAGCGGCTTGGAACCAAGAGACCCAGTACTTC.

The chain combines TRBV11-3 with TRBJ2-2, with 10 bases aligning to TRBD1. The germline V gene has CDR1 SGHNT and CDR2 YENEEA. V was clipped by 6 bases and J by 3 bases; unmatched bases: 1. This CDR3 region has 14 residues. CDR3 in DNA: TGTGCCAGCAGAGGGACAGGGGACACCGGGGAGCTGTTTTTT. It codes for CASRGTGDTGELFF. Filled out from reference TRBV11-3 and TRBJ2-2, the complete variable domain reads EAGVVQSPRYKIIEKKQPVAFWCNPISGHNTLYWYLQNLGQGPELLIRYENEEAVDDSQLPKDRFSAERLKGVDSTLKIQPAELGDSAVYLCASRGTGDTGELFFGEGSRLTVL.

This clone has just one count. This specimen includes other DNA sequences encoding the same CDR3. The chain uses TRBV7-2 and TRBJ2-3, with 12 positions matching TRBD2. Unmatched junction bases numbered 9, after V lost 5 bases and J lost 3 bases. Germline V CDR1 and CDR2: SGHTA, FQGNSA. The length of the CDR3 is 17 residues. The CDR3: CASSPRLAGVGTDTQYF. The CDR3 nucleotides are TGTGCCAGCAGCCCCCGACTAGCGGGAGTTGGAACAGATACGCAGTATTTT.

The chain recombines TRBV9 with TRBJ2-5, with 8 nucleotides matching TRBD2. CDR3 size: 15 residues. From germline, CDR1 is SGDLS and CDR2 YYNGEE. With V trimmed by 3 bases and J by 2 bases, 6 bases remained unmatched. The CDR3 DNA reads as TGTGCCAGCAGCGCGAGCGGGGGAGGACAAGAGACCCAGTACTTC. It translates to CASSASGGGQETQYF.

V and J are TRBV10-3 and TRBJ2-1, with D perhaps TRBD2 (6 bases). Germline CDR1 and CDR2: ENHRY and SYGVKD. Trimming removed 0 bases from V and 0 bases from J, with 15 bases in between. The CDR3 totals 18 residues. The CDR3 spells CAISESPTGSGSYNEQFF. The CDR3, as DNA: TGTGCCATCAGTGAGTCTCCGACCGGGAGCGGCTCCTACAATGAGCAGTTCTTC.

This clone was seen once. The V call is TRBV7-9, the J call TRBJ1-4; the match to TRBD1 covers 9 bases. The CDR3 extends over 13 amino acids. Germline lookup yields CDR1 SEHNR and CDR2 FQNEAQ (reference sequence). V was clipped by 5 bases and J by 7 bases; unmatched bases: 2. CDR3 residues: CASSQDRGEKLFF. CDR3 DNA: TGTGCCAGCAGCCAGGACAGGGGTGAAAAACTGTTTTTT.

With regard to this clone: The identical CDR3 is also encoded by other nucleotide sequences in the sample. The J gene is TRBJ1-1, the V gene TRBV3-1 (or the pseudogene TRBV3-2); D is uncertain. Trimming cost V 0 bases and J 0 bases, with 5 bases left between them. This CDR3 is 14 amino acids long. Germline values: CDR1 LGHDT, CDR2 YNNKEL (reference sequence). The CDR3 spells CASSQEAMNTEAFF. The CDR3 nucleotides read TGTGCCAGCAGCCAAGAGGCAATGAACACTGAAGCTTTCTTT.

The chain combines TRBV7-2 with TRBJ1-2; maybe TRBD1 (5 bases). Between the trimmed V and J ends, which lost 1 base and 8 bases, there was a span of 14 bases. The germline V gene encodes CDR1 SGHTA and CDR2 FQGNSA. The CDR3 is 14 amino acids. The CDR3 here is CASSLDQGPGGYTF. The CDR3 nucleotides read TGTGCCAGCAGCTTAGACCAAGGACCAGGGGGCTACACCTTC.

The chain combines TRBV19 with TRBJ2-2, with 8 nucleotides matching TRBD2. This CDR3 is 14 amino acids long. The J segment lost 1 base and the V segment lost 9 bases, leaving 4 bases of the junction unmatched. Germline lookup yields CDR1 LNHDA and CDR2 SQIVND (reference sequence). CDR3: CASTTSGNTGELFF. The CDR3 region has the DNA TGTGCCAGCACCACTAGCGGGAACACCGGGGAGCTGTTTTTT.

This chain uses TRBV6-2 or TRBV6-3 with TRBJ2-2; a possible D gene is TRBD1 (7 bases). Germline V gene sequence: CDR1 MNHEY, CDR2 SVGEGT. The ends were cut back, 4 bases at V and 9 bases at J, with 27 bases in the middle. The length of the CDR3 is 18 residues. The CDR3 loop is CASSFEPAGQGGRRELFF. The CDR3 nucleotides read TGTGCCAGCAGTTTCGAACCGGCCGGTCAGGGGGGCCGGAGGGAGCTGTTTTTT.

The genes are TRBV7-2 and TRBJ2-7, with D possibly TRBD1 on 6 matching bases. This CDR3 has 14 residues. Trimming took off 6 bases at V and 4 bases at J, with 16 bases between the two ends. Germline values: CDR1 SGHTA, CDR2 FQGNSA. The CDR3 region has the DNA TGTGCCAGCAGTTCCCCCGGGACAAATTACGAGCAGTACGTC. Amino acid sequence: CASSSPGTNYEQYV.

J is TRBJ2-1 and V is TRBV27; tentatively, D is TRBD1 (6 bases). From germline, CDR1 is MNHEY and CDR2 SMNVEV (reference sequence). The ends were cut back, 5 bases at V and 0 bases at J, with 11 bases in the middle. The CDR3 runs 15 residues. The CDR3 coding sequence is TGTGCCAGCAGTGCACAGGGAAGCTCCTACAATGAGCAGTTCTTC. Translation: CASSAQGSSYNEQFF.

Only one count was recorded for this clone. The chain joins TRBV12-3 or TRBV12-4 to TRBJ2-1, with TRBD2 as a possible D gene (5 bases). The CDR3 has 12 amino acids. Trimming took off 5 bases at V and 10 bases at J, with 12 bases between the two ends. Written as DNA, the CDR3 is TGTGCCAGCAGTCGAGGGCCACGGGAGCAGTTCTTC. It codes for CASSRGPREQFF.

V is TRBV11-3 and J is TRBJ2-1; no definite D call. The CDR3 spans 13 residues. V lost 5 bases and J lost 3, with 8 bases in between. Germline CDR1 is SGHNT and CDR2 is YENEEA. CDR3 coding DNA: TGTGCCAGCAGCGTAGGGCTCTACAATGAGCAGTTCTTC. It yields the protein CASSVGLYNEQFF.

The rearrangement joins TRBV7-9 to TRBJ2-7; TRBD1 aligns across 9 bases. This CDR3 has 17 residues. Germline V gene lookup returns CDR1 SEHNR and CDR2 FQNEAQ (reference sequence). Trimming took 1 base from V and 2 from J; bases not matched to a gene: 9. CDR3 DNA sequence: TGTGCCAGCAGCTTAGGTGGTGGTAGGACAGGGGCCTACGAGCAGTACGTC. Translated: CASSLGGGRTGAYEQYV.

The rearrangement joins TRBV19 to TRBJ1-5; 9 bases map to TRBD1. With 7 bases clipped from V and 4 bases from J, the junction kept 8 bases outside the gene matches. The CDR3 loop spans 15 amino acids. The germline gives CDR1 LNHDA, CDR2 SQIVND (reference sequence). CDR3 loop: CASNRDRAGNQPQHF. The CDR3 DNA reads as TGTGCCAGTAACCGGGACAGGGCTGGGAATCAGCCCCAGCATTTT.

This chain uses TRBV21-1 with TRBJ2-4; whether TRBD1, the table's D call, matches the DNA was not checked. TRBV21-1 is a known pseudogene. This CDR3 is built from 17 residues. This CDR3 reads CASSQDRETEAKNIQYF. The CDR3 DNA is TGTGCCAGCAGCCAAGACAGGGAAACGGAGGCCAAAAACATTCAGTACTTC.

J is TRBJ1-4 and V is TRBV9; the match to TRBD1 covers 8 bases. Losses at the gene ends were 2 bases for V and 3 bases for J; bases not matched to a gene: 6. This CDR3 is built from 16 residues. The germline V gene has CDR1 SGDLS and CDR2 YYNGEE. The CDR3 spells CASSVDRGAPNEKLFF. CDR3 bases: TGTGCCAGCAGCGTCGACAGGGGCGCTCCTAATGAAAAACTGTTTTTT.